These 7 T cell receptor beta chains were sequenced from one sample in a study of control samples from healthy donors and cancer patients. This table comes from immunoSEQ multiplex PCR, and its TCRdb copy is limited to in-frame clones, with some not included. Altogether hundreds of thousands of clones are present, roughly 82% being singletons, with the ten largest covering roughly 13%. The sequenced sample consisted of PBMCs. These receptors all come from a woman aged 55 to 70 with lung cancer.

This chain uses TRBV12-3 or TRBV12-4 with TRBJ1-2; TRBD1 is a possible D gene (6 bases). This CDR3 has 13 residues. V was trimmed by 5 bases and J by 2 bases, leaving 9 bases between them. CDR3 in amino acids: CASSRTENYGYTF. The CDR3 nucleotides read TGTGCCAGCAGTCGGACAGAGAACTATGGCTACACCTTC.

This rearrangement joins TRBV5-1 to TRBJ2-2, with D tentatively TRBD1 or TRBD2 (5 bases each). The CDR3 is 16 amino acids. Trimming took off 0 bases at V and 6 bases at J, with 15 bases between the two ends. CDR1 is SGHRS and CDR2 is YFSETQ in the germline V gene. The CDR3 region is CASSLGGQGVPGELFF. The DNA for the CDR3 is TGCGCCAGCAGCTTGGGAGGTCAGGGAGTCCCCGGGGAGCTGTTTTTT.

The chain joins TRBV24-1 to TRBJ1-1; 8 bases fit TRBD1. This CDR3 is 15 amino acids long. J gave up 6 bases and V 4 bases, and 9 bases lay outside the gene matches. Germline-derived CDR1 and CDR2 are KGHDR and SFDVKD. The CDR3 DNA reads TGTGCCACCAGTGACCCCCGGACAGGGATGGCTGAAGCTTTCTTT. Translating it yields CATSDPRTGMAEAFF.

This chain joins TRBV7-3 and TRBJ2-2; D is uncertain. V dropped 8 bases and J dropped 5 bases, with 15 bases sitting between them. This CDR3 spans 14 amino acids. Germline CDR1 SGHTA, CDR2 FQGTGA. As DNA, the CDR3 is TGTGCCAGCGCCGGACGGCCGATAACCGGGGAGCTGTTTTTT. Its translation is CASAGRPITGELFF.

This chain connects TRBV3-1 (or the pseudogene TRBV3-2) to TRBJ2-1, with TRBD1 matching 10 bases. After removal of 2 bases from V and 7 bases from J, the junction contained 5 bases not matched to a gene. The CDR3 totals 15 residues. The germline V gene has CDR1 LGHDT and CDR2 YNNKEL (reference sequence). The CDR3 loop reads CASSQWDRGQNEQFF. CDR3 coding DNA: TGTGCCAGCAGCCAATGGGACAGGGGCCAGAATGAGCAGTTCTTC.

This chain links TRBV5-4 with TRBJ2-7, with 7 bases lining up with TRBD2. The germline gives CDR1 SGHNT, CDR2 YYREEE (reference sequence). The CDR3 is 15 amino acids. Trimming at V came to 0 bases and at J to 5 bases, leaving 8 bases not matched to a gene. CDR3 amino acids: CASSLAGRVNNEQYF. The CDR3 DNA reads as TGTGCCAGCAGCTTGGCGGGGAGGGTGAACAACGAGCAGTACTTC.

The chain carries TRBV3-1 (or the pseudogene TRBV3-2) and TRBJ2-1, with D maybe TRBD1 (6 bases). V lost 0 bases and J 6 bases, leaving 15 bases between the germline ends. This CDR3 is 16 amino acids long. Germline V lookup: CDR1 LGHDT, CDR2 YNNKEL (reference sequence). Here the CDR3 reads CASSQDWGRGVNEQFF. The CDR3 region has the DNA TGTGCCAGCAGCCAAGACTGGGGCAGGGGAGTCAATGAGCAGTTCTTC.